This TCR beta chain stems from a study of T cell responses to AZD1222 COVID-19 vaccine. This clone is a singleton in its sample. The CDR3 has 15 amino acids. From germline, CDR1 is LNHDA and CDR2 SQIVND (reference sequence). Trimming removed 2 bases from V and 1 base from J, with 11 bases in between. Libraries were prepared by immunoSEQ multiplex PCR; TCRdb keeps only in-frame clonotypes and omits some of them. The sample includes 80,000 or so clones, roughly 85% of them seen just once. The chain carries TRBV19 and TRBJ1-2, with D tentatively TRBD1 (6 bases). The specimen was peripheral blood, collected on day 0 of AZD1222 vaccination. This TCR was recovered from an adult in good health. In DNA, the CDR3 is TGTGCCAGTAGTATAACAGGGACGGGTAACTATGGCTACACCTTC. It specifies CASSITGTGNYGYTF.